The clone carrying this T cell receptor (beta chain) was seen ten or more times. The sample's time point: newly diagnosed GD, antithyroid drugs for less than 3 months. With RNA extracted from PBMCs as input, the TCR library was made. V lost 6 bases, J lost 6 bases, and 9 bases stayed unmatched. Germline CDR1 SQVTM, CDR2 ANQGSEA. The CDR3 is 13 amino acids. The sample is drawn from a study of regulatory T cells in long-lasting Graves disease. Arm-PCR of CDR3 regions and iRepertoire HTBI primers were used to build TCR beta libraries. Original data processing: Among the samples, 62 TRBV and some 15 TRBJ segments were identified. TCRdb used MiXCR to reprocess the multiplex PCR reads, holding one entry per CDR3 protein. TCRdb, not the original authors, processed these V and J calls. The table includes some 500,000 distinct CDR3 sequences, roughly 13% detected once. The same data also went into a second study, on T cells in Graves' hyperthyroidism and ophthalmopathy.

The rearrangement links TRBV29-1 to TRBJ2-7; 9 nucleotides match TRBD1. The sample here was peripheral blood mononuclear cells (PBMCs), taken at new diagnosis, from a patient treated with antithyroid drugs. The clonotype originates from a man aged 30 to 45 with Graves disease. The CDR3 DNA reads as TGCAGCGTGTCCGGGACAGGGATGAGCGAGCAGTACTTC. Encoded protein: CSVSGTGMSEQYF.